This T cell receptor (beta chain) is drawn from a study of blood T cell repertoires in COVID-19. Study as a whole: T cells, B-cell-depleted T cells, or PBMCs supplied cDNA or gDNA.

CDR1 and CDR2 from the germline V gene are MDHEN and SYDVKM. There are 15 residues in the CDR3. V lost 5 bases, J lost 4 bases, and 14 bases lay in between. Original analysis: Reference gene primers were amplified, and this amplification served to estimate nucleated cell counts. Sequencing used immunoSEQ multiplex PCR; TCRdb keeps in-frame clones, though not all of them. V and J calls and clone size are copied from that table; D and trimming were computed from the DNA. This sample carries about 180,000 clones, 80% to 85% of them seen once, and the ten largest clones take roughly 14%. The source is a man between 18 and 29 years old with active or convalescent COVID-19. What was sequenced was peripheral blood. This chain connects TRBV28 to TRBJ1-4; D remains unclear. CDR3 nucleotides: TGTGCCAGCAGTCGAGGAGACGCGGGTAATGAAAAACTGTTTTTT. Translated, it gives CASSRGDAGNEKLFF.